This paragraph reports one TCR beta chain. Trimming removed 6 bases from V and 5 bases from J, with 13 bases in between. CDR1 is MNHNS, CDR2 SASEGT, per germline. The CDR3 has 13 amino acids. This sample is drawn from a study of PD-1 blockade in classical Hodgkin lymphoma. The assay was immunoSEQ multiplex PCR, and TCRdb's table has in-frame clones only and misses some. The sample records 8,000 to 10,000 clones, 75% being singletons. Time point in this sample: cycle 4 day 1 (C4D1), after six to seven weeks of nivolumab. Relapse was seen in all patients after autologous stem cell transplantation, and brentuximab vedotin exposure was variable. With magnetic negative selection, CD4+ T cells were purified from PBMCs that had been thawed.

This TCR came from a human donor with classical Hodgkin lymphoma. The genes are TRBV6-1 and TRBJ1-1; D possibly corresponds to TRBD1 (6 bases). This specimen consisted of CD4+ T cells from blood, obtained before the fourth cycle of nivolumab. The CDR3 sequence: CASSPHRDTEAFF. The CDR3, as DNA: TGTGCCAGCAGCCCGCACAGGGATACTGAAGCTTTCTTT.